This T cell receptor (beta chain) was obtained from a study of blood T cell repertoires in COVID-19. Sequenced by immunoSEQ multiplex PCR; TCRdb stores in-frame clones only, minus some. Counted here are a few hundred thousand clones, 85% occurring once; the ten biggest clones make up over 15%. CDR3 length equals 15 residues. V shed 3 bases and J shed 1 base, with 12 bases lying between them. The germline CDR1 and CDR2 sequences are MNHEY and SMNVEV (reference sequence). This receptor was obtained from a man between 40 and 49 years old who had recovered from COVID-19. Sample: PBMCs or T cells enriched from blood (not recorded which). V usage is TRBV27 and J usage is TRBJ1-2; D not resolved. The CDR3 DNA sequence: TGTGCCAGCAGTTTCCGCGGAGGGAATAACTATGGCTACACCTTC. Its protein product is CASSFRGGNNYGYTF.